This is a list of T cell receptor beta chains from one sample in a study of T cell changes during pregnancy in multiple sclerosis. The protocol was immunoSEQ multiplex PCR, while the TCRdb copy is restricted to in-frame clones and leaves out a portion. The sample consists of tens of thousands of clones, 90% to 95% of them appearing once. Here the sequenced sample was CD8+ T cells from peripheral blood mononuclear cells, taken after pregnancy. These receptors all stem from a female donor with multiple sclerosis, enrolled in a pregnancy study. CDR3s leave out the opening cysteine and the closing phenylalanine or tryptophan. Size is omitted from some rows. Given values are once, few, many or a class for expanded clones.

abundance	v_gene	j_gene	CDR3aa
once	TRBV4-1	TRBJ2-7	ASSQDIRVTYEQY
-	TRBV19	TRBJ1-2	ASSTGFPGYT
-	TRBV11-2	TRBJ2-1	ASSLGGGYNEQF
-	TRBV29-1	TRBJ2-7	SVVLSGRRTYEQY
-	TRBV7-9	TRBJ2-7	ASSLTTGSSYEQY
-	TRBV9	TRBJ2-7	ASSSDGGAGNEQY
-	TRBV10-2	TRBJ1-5	ASSEIGLQPQH
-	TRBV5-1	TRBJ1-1	ASSLYPEQGRDTEAF
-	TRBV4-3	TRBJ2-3	ASSQDKVGLVMGTDTQY
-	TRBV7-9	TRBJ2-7	ASSLVRDEQY
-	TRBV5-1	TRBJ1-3	ASSLGQSSGNTIY
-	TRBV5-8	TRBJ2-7	ASSLERGTTYEQY
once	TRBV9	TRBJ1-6	ASSYAGTENSPLH
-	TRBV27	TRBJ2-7	ASSSGTSLNEQY
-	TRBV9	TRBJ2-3	ASSAQVQGIYTDTQY
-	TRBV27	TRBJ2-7	ASSLLRTGSYEQY
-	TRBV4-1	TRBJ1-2	ASSSRDRGPGGYT
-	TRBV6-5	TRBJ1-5	ASSHDRGREPQH
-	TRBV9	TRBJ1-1	ASSVGGLAGGSGTEAF
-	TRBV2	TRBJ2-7	ASSYWTGGAYEQY
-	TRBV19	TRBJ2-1	ASKLAGGGNEQF
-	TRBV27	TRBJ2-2	ASSLVRGTGELF